These 3 T cell receptor beta chains originate from one sample sequenced in a study of blood T cell repertoires in COVID-19. Some clones are missing from TCRdb's copy, which holds only in-frame ones; the method was immunoSEQ multiplex PCR. The sample includes fewer than 350,000 clones, around nine tenths seen only once; the top ten take 9.5%. The sample consisted of PBMCs or T cells enriched from blood (not recorded which). The source is a woman in her thirties or forties who had recovered from COVID-19.

The genes are TRBV3-1 (or the pseudogene TRBV3-2) and TRBJ1-4; perhaps TRBD1 as D (6 bases). Germline V gene lookup returns CDR1 LGHDT and CDR2 YNNKEL (reference sequence). The CDR3 length is 15 residues. Trimming took off 4 bases at V and 7 bases at J, with 16 bases between the two ends. This CDR3 reads CASSRRGGAGEKLFF. The CDR3 nucleotides are TGTGCCAGCAGCCGCCGTGGGGGGGCAGGTGAAAAACTGTTTTTT.

This clone has just one count. V usage is TRBV7-8 and J usage is TRBJ1-2; D remains unclear. The germline V gene encodes CDR1 SGHVS and CDR2 FQNEAQ. The ends were cut back, 1 base at V and 4 bases at J, with 10 bases in the middle. This CDR3 is built from 14 residues. The CDR3 DNA follows: TGTGCCAGCAGCTTAGGGGAGGGCCTCTATGGCTACACCTTC. It encodes CASSLGEGLYGYTF.

The chain links TRBV28 to TRBJ1-5; 9 bases agree with TRBD1. The CDR3 has 15 amino acids. The V gene end was trimmed by 5 bases and the J gene end by 4 bases; junction bases not matched to a gene: 6. CDR1 and CDR2 from the germline V gene are MDHEN and SYDVKM. The CDR3 sequence: CASSPTGTGNQPQHF. CDR3 in DNA: TGTGCCAGCAGTCCAACCGGGACAGGGAATCAGCCCCAGCATTTT.